One sample yielded the 14 T cell receptor beta chains listed below, sequenced in a study of identical twins. TCRdb analysed the 5' RACE reads with MiXCR anew, one entry per CDR3 protein. The sample yields roughly 720,000 distinct CDR3 sequences, 15% to 20% seen once. This sample also appeared in a second study, on T cells expressing NK-cell markers.

Sample: PBMCs. These receptors came from a woman aged 18-29 years in good health.

This clonotype was picked up a small number of times. The CDR3 sequence is CASSHDPGTAYPYEQYF. The CDR3 nucleotides read TGTGCCAGCAGCCATGACCCCGGGACGGCCTACCCCTACGAGCAGTACTTC. The chain carries TRBV14 and TRBJ2-7; either TRBD1 or TRBD2 may fit D (5 bases each). Trimming took 3 bases from V and 2 from J, leaving 20 bases between them. This CDR3 comprises 17 residues. Germline V gene sequence: CDR1 SGHDN, CDR2 FVKESK.

This clonotype was counted a few times. The V call is TRBV20-1, the J call TRBJ2-7; D perhaps matches TRBD2 (6 bases). This CDR3 has 13 amino acids. Trimming cost V 3 bases and J 4 bases, with 13 bases left between them. Germline V CDR1 and CDR2: DFQATT, SNEGSKA (reference sequence). The CDR3 protein is CSARDGGRYEQYF. CDR3 nucleotides: TGCAGTGCTAGGGACGGAGGGCGTTACGAGCAGTACTTC.

This clonotype was seen more than once but under ten times. The V call is TRBV3-1, the J call TRBJ2-4; D assignment may be TRBD1 or TRBD2 (5 bases each). This CDR3 comprises 17 residues. V dropped 3 bases and J dropped 4 bases, with 19 bases sitting between them. From germline, CDR1 is LGHDT and CDR2 YNNKEL (reference sequence). DNA for the CDR3: TGTGCCAGCAGCCAGAGGGGCCCAGACAGTCTTAAAAACATTCAGTACTTC. Encoded protein: CASSQRGPDSLKNIQYF.

The gene calls are TRBV18 and TRBJ2-1; 10 bases agree with TRBD2. The ends lost 3 bases at V and 8 bases at J; junction bases unmatched: 16. The CDR3 spans 18 residues. Germline V gives CDR1 KGHSH, CDR2 LQKENI. CDR3 loop: CASSPVVHQREGRDEQFF. The CDR3 DNA reads TGTGCCAGCTCACCTGTGGTCCACCAGCGGGAGGGCCGGGATGAGCAGTTCTTC.

This clonotype was counted at least ten times. V usage is TRBV5-1 and J usage is TRBJ1-1; weak D call: TRBD1 (6 bases). This CDR3 spans 13 amino acids. V gave up 4 bases and J gave up 1 base, with 8 bases separating them. The germline CDR1 and CDR2 sequences are SGHRS and YFSETQ. The CDR3 sequence is CASSPTGNTEAFF. The DNA for the CDR3 is TGCGCCAGCAGCCCGACAGGGAACACTGAAGCTTTCTTT.

This chain joins TRBV12-3 or TRBV12-4 and TRBJ1-2, with D maybe TRBD1 (5 bases). Trimming stripped 7 bases from V and 4 bases from J, with 16 bases between. The CDR3 is 14 amino acids. The CDR3 nucleotides are TGTGCCAGCACCCGGGACGGCCAGGTCTATGGCTACACCTTC. Amino acids: CASTRDGQVYGYTF.

J is TRBJ2-5 and V is TRBV20-1, with D perhaps matching TRBD1 (6 bases). Trimming stripped 5 bases from V and 3 bases from J, with 16 bases between. Germline V gene data show CDR1 as DFQATT and CDR2 as SNEGSKA (reference sequence). This CDR3 has 14 amino acids. CDR3 residues: CSALGAGVEETQYF. The DNA of the CDR3 is TGCAGTGCTCTAGGTGCAGGGGTGGAAGAGACCCAGTACTTC.

The V gene is TRBV10-3, the J gene TRBJ2-1, with D tentatively TRBD2 (5 bases). The CDR3 runs to 13 residues. Germline V gene lookup returns CDR1 ENHRY and CDR2 SYGVKD. The V end lost 4 bases, the J end lost 8 bases, and 12 bases lay between the germline ends. CDR3 nucleotide sequence: TGTGCCATCAGTGGAACTAGGTTTTATGAGCAGTTCTTC. It translates to CAISGTRFYEQFF.

V is TRBV11-2 and J is TRBJ2-1, with 10 bases fitting TRBD2. V lost 6 bases and J lost 7; bases outside the gene matches: 9. The V gene's germline CDR1 is SGHAT and CDR2 FQNNGV. CDR3 length equals 15 residues. The CDR3 is CASRSLAGRGNEQFF. The CDR3 DNA sequence: TGTGCCAGCAGGTCACTAGCGGGACGAGGGAATGAGCAGTTCTTC.

A few counts support this clonotype. The chain uses TRBV4-3 and TRBJ2-3; D gene unclear. The germline gives CDR1 LGHNA, CDR2 YSLEER. The CDR3 contains 14 residues. Deletions cut 0 bases from V and 6 bases from J, with 10 bases between. CDR3 region: CASSQEGVRDTQYF. The CDR3 DNA reads TGCGCCAGCAGCCAAGAGGGTGTGAGGGATACGCAGTATTTT.

Ten or more counts support this clonotype. V usage is TRBV5-1 and J usage is TRBJ2-7, with D uncertain. The CDR3 length is 14 residues. Germline CDR1 and CDR2: SGHRS and YFSETQ. Trimming removed 0 bases at V and 1 base at J, with 8 bases between. The CDR3 bases are TGCGCCAGCAGCTTGGGGCACGGATCCTACGAGCAGTACTTC. Amino acid sequence: CASSLGHGSYEQYF.

This clonotype has only a few counts. The chain joins TRBV12-3 or TRBV12-4 to TRBJ2-1; D not resolved. CDR3 size: 15 residues. Trimming took off 7 bases at V and 0 bases at J, with 13 bases between the two ends. CDR3 bases: TGTGCCAGCACCCCCGTGGGCCGCTCCTACAATGAGCAGTTCTTC. It encodes CASTPVGRSYNEQFF.

The J gene is TRBJ2-2, the V gene TRBV10-3, with D tentatively TRBD1 (8 bases). Germline CDR1 reads ENHRY; CDR2 reads SYGVKD. The CDR3 sequence is 18 residues long. V lost 3 bases and J 7 bases, leaving 24 bases between the germline ends. The CDR3: CAISDRRGQGGRFGELFF. The CDR3 region has the DNA TGTGCCATCAGTGATCGACGAGGACAGGGAGGGCGATTCGGGGAGCTGTTTTTT.

In its sample, this clonotype was seen a few times. This chain connects TRBV11-3 to TRBJ2-1; D is unresolved. V was cut by 4 bases and J by 6 bases, with 10 bases left in between. The germline gives CDR1 SGHNT, CDR2 YENEEA. The CDR3 is 13 amino acids. CDR3 nucleotide sequence: TGTGCCAGCAGCTGGTCCATGGGCAATGAGCAGTTCTTC. It encodes CASSWSMGNEQFF.